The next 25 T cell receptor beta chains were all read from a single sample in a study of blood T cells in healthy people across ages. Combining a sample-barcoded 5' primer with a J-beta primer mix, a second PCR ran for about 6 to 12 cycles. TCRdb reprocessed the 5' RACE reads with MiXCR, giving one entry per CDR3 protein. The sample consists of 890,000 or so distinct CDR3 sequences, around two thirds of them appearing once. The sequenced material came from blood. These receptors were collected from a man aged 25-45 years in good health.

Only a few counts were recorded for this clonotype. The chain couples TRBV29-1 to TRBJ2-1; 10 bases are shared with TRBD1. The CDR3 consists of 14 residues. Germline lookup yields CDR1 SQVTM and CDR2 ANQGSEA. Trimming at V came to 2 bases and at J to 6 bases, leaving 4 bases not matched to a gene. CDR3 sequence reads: CSVEPGQGINEQFF. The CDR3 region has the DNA TGCAGCGTTGAACCGGGACAGGGGATCAATGAGCAGTTCTTC.

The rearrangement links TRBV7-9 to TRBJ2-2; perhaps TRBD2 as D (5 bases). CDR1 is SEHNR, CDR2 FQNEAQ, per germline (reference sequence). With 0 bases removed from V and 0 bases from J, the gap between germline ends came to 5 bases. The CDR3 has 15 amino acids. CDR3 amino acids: CASSLAGTNTGELFF. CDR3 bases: TGTGCCAGCAGCTTAGCCGGGACGAACACCGGGGAGCTGTTTTTT. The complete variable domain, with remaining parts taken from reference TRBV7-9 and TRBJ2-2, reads DTGVSQNPRHKITKRGQNVTFRCDPISEHNRLYWYRQTLGQGPEFLTYFQNEAQLEKSRLLSDRFSAERPKGSFSTLEIQRTEQGDSAMYLCASSLAGTNTGELFFGEGSRLTVL.

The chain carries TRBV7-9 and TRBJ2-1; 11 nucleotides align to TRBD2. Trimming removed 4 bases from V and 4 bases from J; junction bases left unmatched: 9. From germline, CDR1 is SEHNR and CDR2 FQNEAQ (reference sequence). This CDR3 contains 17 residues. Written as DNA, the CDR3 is TGTGCCAGCAGCTGGACTGGGACTAGCGGCCCATACAATGAGCAGTTCTTC. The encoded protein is CASSWTGTSGPYNEQFF.

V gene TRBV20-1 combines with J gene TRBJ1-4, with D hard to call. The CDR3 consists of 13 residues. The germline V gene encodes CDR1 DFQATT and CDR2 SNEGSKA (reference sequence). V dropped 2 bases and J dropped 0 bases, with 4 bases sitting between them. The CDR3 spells CSARQPTNEKLFF. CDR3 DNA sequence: TGCAGTGCTAGACAGCCAACTAATGAAAAACTGTTTTTT.

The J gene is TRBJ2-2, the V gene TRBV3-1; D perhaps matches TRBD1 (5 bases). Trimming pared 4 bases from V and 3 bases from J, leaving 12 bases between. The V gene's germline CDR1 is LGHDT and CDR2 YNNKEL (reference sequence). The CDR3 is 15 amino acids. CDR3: CASSLTGTHTGELFF. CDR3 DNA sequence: TGTGCCAGCAGCCTCACAGGAACCCACACCGGGGAGCTGTTTTTT.

The CDR3 here is CASSLGGDRPYEQYF. CDR3 nucleotides: TGTGCCAGCAGCTTAGGGGGCGACAGACCCTACGAGCAGTACTTC. This chain connects TRBV7-9 to TRBJ2-4; TRBD1 might be the D (5 bases). The end of the DNA fits TRBJ2-7 better, so the J call may be wrong. CDR3 length: 15 amino acids. Germline CDR1 reads SEHNR; CDR2 reads FQNEAQ (reference sequence).

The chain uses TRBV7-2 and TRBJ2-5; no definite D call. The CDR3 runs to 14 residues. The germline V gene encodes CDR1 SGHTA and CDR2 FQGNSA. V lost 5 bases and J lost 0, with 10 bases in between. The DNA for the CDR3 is TGTGCCAGCAGCCCGCTGGGCTACCAAGAGACCCAGTACTTC. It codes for CASSPLGYQETQYF.

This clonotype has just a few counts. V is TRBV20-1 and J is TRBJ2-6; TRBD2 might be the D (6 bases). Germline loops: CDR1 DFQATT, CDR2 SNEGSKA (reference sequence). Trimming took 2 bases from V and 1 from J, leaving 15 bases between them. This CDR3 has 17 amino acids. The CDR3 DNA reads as TGCAGTGCTAGAAGTGTTCTCGGGGGATCTGGGGCCAACGTCCTGACTTTC. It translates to CSARSVLGGSGANVLTF.

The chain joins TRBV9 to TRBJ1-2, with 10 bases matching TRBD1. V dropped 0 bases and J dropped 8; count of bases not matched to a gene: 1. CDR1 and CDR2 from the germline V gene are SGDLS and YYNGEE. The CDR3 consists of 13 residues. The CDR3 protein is CASSVATGGGYTF. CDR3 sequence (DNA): TGTGCCAGCAGCGTAGCGACAGGGGGCGGCTACACCTTC.

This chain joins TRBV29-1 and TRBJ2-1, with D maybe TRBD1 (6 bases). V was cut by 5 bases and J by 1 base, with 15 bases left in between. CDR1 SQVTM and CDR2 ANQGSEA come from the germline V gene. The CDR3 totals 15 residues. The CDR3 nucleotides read TGCAGCGTTACTCAGGGGATTATTTCCTACAATGAGCAGTTCTTC. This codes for CSVTQGIISYNEQFF.

CDR3 bases: TGTGCCAGCAGTTTAGAACGACAGATCTATGGCTACACCTTC. Protein: CASSLERQIYGYTF. The chain recombines TRBV12-3 or TRBV12-4 with TRBJ1-2, with D possibly TRBD1 on 5 matching bases. The V end was cut by 1 base, the J end by 4 bases, with 10 bases between. There are 14 residues in the CDR3.

The CDR3 DNA reads as TGCGCCAGCAGCCAAGAGACTAGCGGCCCCTACGAGCAGTACTTC. It codes for CASSQETSGPYEQYF. The chain combines TRBV4-3 with TRBJ2-4, with 9 positions matching TRBD2. The last part of the DNA fits TRBJ2-7 better; the J call may be wrong. The CDR3 runs 15 residues. The germline gives CDR1 LGHNA, CDR2 YSLEER.

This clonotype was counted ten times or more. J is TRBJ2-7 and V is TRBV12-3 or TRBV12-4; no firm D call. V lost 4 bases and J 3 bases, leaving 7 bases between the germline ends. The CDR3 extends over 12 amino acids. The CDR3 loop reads CASSSGHYEQYF. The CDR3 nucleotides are TGTGCCAGCAGTTCTGGCCACTACGAGCAGTACTTC.

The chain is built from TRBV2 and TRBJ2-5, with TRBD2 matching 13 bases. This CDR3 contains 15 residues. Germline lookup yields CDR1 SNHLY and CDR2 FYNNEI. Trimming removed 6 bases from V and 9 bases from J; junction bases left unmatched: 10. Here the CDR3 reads CASRGTSGIPGAQYF. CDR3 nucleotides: TGTGCCAGCAGGGGGACTAGCGGGATCCCTGGGGCCCAGTACTTC.

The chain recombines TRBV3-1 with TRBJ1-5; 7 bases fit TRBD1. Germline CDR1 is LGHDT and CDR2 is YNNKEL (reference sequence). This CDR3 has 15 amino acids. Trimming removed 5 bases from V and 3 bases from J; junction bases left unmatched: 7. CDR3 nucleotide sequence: TGTGCCAGCAGCTCCAAGACAGGGCTCAATCAGCCCCAGCATTTT. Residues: CASSSKTGLNQPQHF.

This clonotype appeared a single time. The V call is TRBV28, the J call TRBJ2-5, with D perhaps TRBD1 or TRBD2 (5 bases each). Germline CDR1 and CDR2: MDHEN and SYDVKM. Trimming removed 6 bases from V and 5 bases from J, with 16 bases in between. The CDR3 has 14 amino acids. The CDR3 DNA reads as TGTGCCAGCAGCTCAGGGACGATTAGGGAGACCCAGTACTTC. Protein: CASSSGTIRETQYF.

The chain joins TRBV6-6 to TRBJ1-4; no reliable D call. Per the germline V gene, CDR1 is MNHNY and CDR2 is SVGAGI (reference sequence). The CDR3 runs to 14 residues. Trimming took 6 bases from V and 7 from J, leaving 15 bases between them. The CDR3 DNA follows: TGTGCCAGCAGCCGGGAGCGCCTAGGTGAAAAACTGTTTTTT. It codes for CASSRERLGEKLFF.

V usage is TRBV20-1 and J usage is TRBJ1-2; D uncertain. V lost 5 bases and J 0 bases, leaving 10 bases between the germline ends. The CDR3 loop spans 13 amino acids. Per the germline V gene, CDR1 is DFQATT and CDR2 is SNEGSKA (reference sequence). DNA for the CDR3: TGCAGTGCTGTAAGGGAAACTAACTATGGCTACACCTTC. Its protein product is CSAVRETNYGYTF.

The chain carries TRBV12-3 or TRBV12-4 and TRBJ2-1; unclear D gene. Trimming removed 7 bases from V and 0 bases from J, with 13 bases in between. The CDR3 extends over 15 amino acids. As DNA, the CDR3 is TGTGCCAGCAAGGGCCAATCTAGCTCCTACAATGAGCAGTTCTTC. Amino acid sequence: CASKGQSSSYNEQFF.

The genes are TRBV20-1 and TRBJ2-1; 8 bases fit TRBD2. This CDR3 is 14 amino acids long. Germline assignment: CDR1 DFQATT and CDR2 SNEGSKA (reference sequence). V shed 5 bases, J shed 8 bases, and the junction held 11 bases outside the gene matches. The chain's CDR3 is CSADPGLGIYEQFF. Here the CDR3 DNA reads TGCAGTGCTGACCCGGGACTAGGTATTTATGAGCAGTTCTTC.

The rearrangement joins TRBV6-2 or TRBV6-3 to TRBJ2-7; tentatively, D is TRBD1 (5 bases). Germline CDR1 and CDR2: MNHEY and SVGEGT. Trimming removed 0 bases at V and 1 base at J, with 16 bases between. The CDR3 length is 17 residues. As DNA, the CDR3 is TGTGCCAGCAGTTACTCGATTGGCAGGGAATCGTCCTACGAGCAGTACTTC. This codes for CASSYSIGRESSYEQYF.

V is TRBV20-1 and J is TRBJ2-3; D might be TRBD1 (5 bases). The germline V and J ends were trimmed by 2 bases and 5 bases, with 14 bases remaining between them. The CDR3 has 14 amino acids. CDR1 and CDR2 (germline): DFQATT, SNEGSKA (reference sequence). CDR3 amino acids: CSARSFRERDTQYF. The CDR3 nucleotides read TGCAGTGCTAGATCTTTCAGGGAACGAGATACGCAGTATTTT.

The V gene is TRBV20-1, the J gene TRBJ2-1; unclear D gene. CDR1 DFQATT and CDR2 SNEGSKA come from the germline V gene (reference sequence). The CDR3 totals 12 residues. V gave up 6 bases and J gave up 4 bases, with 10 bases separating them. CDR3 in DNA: TGCAGTGCCGACGGCACTTACAATGAGCAGTTCTTC. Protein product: CSADGTYNEQFF.

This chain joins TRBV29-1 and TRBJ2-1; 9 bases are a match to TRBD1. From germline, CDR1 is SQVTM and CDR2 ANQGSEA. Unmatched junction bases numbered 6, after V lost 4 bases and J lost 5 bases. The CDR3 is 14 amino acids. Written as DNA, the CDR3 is TGCAGCGTTGGCCGGGACAGGGACGACAATGAGCAGTTCTTC. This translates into CSVGRDRDDNEQFF.

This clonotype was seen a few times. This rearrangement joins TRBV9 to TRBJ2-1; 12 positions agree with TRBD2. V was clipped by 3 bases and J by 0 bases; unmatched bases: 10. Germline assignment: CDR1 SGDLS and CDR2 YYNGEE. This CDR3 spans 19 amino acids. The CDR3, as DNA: TGTGCCAGCAGCGACCGCCGGACTAGCGGGGCTAGCTCCTACAATGAGCAGTTCTTC. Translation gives CASSDRRTSGASSYNEQFF.